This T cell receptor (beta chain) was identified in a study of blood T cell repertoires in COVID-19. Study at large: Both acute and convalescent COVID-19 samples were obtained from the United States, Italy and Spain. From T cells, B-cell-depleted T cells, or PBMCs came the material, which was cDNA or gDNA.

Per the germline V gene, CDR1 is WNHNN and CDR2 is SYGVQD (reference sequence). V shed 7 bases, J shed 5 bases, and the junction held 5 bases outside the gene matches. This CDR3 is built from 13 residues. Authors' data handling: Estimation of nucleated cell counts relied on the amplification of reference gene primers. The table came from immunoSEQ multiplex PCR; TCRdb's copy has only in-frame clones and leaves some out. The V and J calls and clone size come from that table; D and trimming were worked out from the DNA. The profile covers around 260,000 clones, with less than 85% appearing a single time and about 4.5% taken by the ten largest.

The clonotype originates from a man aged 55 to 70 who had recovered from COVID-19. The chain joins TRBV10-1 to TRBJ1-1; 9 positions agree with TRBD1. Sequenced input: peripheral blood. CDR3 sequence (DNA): TGCGCCAGCACTTTGACAGGGGGAACTGAAGCTTTCTTT. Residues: CASTLTGGTEAFF.